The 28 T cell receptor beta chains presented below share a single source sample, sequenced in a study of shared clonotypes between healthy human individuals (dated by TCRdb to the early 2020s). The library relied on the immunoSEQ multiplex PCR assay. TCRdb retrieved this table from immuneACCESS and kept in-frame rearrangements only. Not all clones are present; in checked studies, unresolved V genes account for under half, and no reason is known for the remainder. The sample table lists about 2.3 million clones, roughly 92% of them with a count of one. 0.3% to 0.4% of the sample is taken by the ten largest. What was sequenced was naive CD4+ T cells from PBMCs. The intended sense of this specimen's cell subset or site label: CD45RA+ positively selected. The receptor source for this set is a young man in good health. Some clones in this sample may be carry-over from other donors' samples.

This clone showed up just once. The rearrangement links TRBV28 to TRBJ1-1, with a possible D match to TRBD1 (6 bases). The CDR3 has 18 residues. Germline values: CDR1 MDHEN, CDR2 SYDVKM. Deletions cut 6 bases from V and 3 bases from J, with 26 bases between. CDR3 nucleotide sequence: TGTGCCAGCAGCACAAGCCCCGGGACAAAAAAAGGGTACACTGAAGCTTTCTTT. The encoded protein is CASSTSPGTKKGYTEAFF.

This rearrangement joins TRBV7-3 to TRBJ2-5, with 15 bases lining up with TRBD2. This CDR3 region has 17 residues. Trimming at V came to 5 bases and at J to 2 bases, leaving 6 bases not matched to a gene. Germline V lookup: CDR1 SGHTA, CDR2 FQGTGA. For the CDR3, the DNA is TGTGCCAGCAGCCCGGGGGGACTAGCGGGAGGACAAGAGACCCAGTACTTC. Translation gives CASSPGGLAGGQETQYF.

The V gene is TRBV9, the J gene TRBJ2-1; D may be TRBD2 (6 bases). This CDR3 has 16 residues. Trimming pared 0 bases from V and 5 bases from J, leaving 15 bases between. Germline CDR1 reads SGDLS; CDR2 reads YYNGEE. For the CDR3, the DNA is TGTGCCAGCAGCGTAGGGGCGCGGGCGGGACACAATGAGCAGTTCTTC. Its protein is CASSVGARAGHNEQFF.

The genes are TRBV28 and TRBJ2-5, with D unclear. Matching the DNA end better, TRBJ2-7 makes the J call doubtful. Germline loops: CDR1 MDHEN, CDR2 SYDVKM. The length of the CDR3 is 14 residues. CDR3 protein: CASSYTGPLYEQYF. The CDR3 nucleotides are TGTGCCAGCAGTTATACCGGGCCCCTCTACGAGCAGTACTTC.

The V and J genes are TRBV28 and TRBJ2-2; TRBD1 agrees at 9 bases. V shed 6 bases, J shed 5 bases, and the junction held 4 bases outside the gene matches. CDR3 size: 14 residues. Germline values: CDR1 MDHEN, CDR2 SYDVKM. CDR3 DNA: TGTGCCAGCAGACCTGGACAGGGGACCGGGGAGCTGTTTTTT. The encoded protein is CASRPGQGTGELFF.

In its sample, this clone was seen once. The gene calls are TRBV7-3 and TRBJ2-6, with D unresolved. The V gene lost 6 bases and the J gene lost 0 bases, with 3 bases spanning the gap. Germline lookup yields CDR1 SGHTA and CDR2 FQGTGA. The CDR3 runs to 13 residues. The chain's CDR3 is CASRDSGANVLTF. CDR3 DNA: TGTGCCAGCAGGGACTCTGGGGCCAACGTCCTGACTTTC.

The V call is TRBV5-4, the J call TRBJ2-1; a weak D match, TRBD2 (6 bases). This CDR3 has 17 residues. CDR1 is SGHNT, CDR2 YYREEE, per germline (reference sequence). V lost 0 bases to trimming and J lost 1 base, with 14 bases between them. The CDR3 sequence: CASSLGVHGGSYNEQFF. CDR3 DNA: TGTGCCAGCAGCTTGGGTGTACACGGGGGTTCCTACAATGAGCAGTTCTTC.

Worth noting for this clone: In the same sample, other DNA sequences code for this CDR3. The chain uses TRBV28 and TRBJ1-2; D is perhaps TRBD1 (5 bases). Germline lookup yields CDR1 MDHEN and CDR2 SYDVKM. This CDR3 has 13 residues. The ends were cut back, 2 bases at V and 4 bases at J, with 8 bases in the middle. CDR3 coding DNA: TGTGCCAGCAGTTTACGGGGGACCTATGGCTACACCTTC. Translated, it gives CASSLRGTYGYTF.

CDR3 DNA sequence: TGTGCCAGCAGTGAATCCCGGTGGGGCGGGGGGCAAGAGACCCAGTACTTC. It translates to CASSESRWGGGQETQYF. The rearrangement uses TRBV6-1 and TRBJ2-5; the match to TRBD2 covers 8 bases. The CDR3 covers 17 residues. The V and J ends lost 2 bases and 2 bases, in that order; junction bases with no gene match: 10. Germline lookup yields CDR1 MNHNS and CDR2 SASEGT.

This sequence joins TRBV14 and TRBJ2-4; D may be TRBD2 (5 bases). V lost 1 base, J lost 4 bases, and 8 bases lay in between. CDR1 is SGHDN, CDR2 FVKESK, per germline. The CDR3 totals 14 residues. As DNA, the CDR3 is TGTGCCAGCAGCCAAGTGTCGGGGAAAAACATTCAGTACTTC. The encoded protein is CASSQVSGKNIQYF.

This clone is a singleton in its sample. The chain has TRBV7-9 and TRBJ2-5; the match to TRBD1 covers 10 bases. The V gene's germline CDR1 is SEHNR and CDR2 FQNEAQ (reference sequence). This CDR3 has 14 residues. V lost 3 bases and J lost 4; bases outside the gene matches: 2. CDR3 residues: CASSFDRGRETQYF. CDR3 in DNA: TGTGCCAGCAGCTTTGACAGGGGGCGAGAGACCCAGTACTTC.

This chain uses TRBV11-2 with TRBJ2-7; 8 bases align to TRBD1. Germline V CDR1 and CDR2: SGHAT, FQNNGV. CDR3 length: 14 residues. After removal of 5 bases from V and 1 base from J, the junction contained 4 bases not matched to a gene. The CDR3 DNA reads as TGTGCCAGCAGCCCAGGGGGCAGGTCCTACGAGCAGTACTTC. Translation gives CASSPGGRSYEQYF. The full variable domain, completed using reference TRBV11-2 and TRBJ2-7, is EAGVAQSPRYKIIEKRQSVAFWCNPISGHATLYWYQQILGQGPKLLIQFQNNGVVDDSQLPKDRFSAERLKGVDSTLKIQPAKLEDSAVYLCASSPGGRSYEQYFGPGTRLTVT.

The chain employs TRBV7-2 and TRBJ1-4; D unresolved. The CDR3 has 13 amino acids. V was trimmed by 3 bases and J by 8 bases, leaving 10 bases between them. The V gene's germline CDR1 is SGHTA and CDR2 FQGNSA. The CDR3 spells CASSFHSREKLFF. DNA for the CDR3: TGTGCCAGCAGCTTTCACTCGAGAGAAAAACTGTTTTTT.

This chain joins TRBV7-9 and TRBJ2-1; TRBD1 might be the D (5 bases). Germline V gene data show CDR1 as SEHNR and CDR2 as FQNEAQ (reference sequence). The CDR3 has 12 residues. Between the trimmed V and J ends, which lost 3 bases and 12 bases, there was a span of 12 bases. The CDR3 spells CASSLGQYLQFF. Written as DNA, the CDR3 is TGTGCCAGCAGCTTGGGGCAATATTTGCAGTTCTTC.

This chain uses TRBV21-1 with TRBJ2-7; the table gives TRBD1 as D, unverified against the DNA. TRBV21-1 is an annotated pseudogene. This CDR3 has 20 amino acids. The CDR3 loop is CASSKDEVGQGCFPSYEQYF. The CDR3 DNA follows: TGTGCCAGCAGCAAAGATGAAGTTGGACAGGGATGTTTCCCATCCTACGAGCAGTACTTC.

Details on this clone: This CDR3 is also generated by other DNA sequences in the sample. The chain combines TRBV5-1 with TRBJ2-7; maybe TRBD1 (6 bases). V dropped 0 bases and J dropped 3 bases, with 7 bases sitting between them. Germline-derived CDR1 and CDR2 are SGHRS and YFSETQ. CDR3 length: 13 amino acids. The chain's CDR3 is CASSLDRDYEQYF. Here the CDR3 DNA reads TGCGCCAGCAGCTTGGACAGGGACTACGAGCAGTACTTC.

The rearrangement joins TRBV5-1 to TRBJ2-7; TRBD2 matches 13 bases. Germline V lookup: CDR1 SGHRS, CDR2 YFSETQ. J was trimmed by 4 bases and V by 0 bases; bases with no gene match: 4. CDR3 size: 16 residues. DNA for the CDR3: TGCGCCAGCAGCTTGGGGACTAGCGGGAGCGGGTACGAGCAGTACTTC. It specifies CASSLGTSGSGYEQYF.

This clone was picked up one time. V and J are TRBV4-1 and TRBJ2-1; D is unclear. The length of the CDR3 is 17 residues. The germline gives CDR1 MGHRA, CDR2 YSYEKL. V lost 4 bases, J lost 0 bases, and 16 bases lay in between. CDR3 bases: TGCGCCAGCAGCCTATATGGGCCGACAAGCTCCTACAATGAGCAGTTCTTC. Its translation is CASSLYGPTSSYNEQFF.

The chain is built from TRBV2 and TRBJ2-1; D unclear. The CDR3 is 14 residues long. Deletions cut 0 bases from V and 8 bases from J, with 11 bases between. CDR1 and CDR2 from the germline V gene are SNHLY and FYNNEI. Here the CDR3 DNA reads TGTGCCAGCAGTGAAGCGTGGTCCAGGCATGAGCAGTTCTTC. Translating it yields CASSEAWSRHEQFF.

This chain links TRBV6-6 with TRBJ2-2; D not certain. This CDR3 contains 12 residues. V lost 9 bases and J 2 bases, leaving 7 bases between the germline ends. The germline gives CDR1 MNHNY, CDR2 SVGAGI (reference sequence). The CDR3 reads CASSLNTGELFF. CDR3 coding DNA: TGTGCCAGTTCGCTAAACACCGGGGAGCTGTTTTTT.

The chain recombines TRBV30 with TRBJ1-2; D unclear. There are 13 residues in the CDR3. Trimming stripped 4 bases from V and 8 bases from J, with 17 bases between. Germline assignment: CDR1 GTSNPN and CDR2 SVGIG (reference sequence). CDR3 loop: CAWNSRNPGGYTF. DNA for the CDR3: TGTGCCTGGAATTCACGTAACCCGGGAGGCTACACCTTC.

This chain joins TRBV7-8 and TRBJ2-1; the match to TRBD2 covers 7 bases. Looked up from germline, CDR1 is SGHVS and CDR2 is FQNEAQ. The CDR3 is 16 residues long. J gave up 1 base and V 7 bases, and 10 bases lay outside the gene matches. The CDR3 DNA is TGTGCCAGCACCTTCAAAGGGAGGGTGTCCTACAATGAGCAGTTCTTC. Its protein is CASTFKGRVSYNEQFF.

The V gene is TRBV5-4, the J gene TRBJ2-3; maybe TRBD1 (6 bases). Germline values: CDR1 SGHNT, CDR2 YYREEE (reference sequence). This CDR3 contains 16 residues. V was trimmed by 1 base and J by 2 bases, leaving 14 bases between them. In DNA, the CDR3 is TGTGCCAGCAGCTTGAGGCCAGGGGCGGTCACAGATACGCAGTATTTT. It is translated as CASSLRPGAVTDTQYF.

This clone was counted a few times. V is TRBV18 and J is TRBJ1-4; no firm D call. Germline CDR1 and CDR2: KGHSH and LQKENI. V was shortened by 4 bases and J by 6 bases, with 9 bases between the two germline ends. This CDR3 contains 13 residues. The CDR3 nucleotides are TGTGCCAGCTCACTAGCCCTCCATGAAAAACTGTTTTTT. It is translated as CASSLALHEKLFF.

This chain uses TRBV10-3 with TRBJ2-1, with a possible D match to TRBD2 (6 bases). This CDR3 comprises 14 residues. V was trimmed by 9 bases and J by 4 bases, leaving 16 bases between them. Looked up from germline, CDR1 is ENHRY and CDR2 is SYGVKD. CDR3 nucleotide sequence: TGTGCCATAGCTGGTGTCGGGGGTTACAATGAGCAGTTCTTC. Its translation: CAIAGVGGYNEQFF.

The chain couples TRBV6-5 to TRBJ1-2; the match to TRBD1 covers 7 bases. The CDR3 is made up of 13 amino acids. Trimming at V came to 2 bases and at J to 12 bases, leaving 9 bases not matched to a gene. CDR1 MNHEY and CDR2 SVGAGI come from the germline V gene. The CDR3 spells CASSYVGGQADTF. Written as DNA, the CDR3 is TGTGCCAGCAGTTACGTTGGAGGACAGGCCGACACCTTC.

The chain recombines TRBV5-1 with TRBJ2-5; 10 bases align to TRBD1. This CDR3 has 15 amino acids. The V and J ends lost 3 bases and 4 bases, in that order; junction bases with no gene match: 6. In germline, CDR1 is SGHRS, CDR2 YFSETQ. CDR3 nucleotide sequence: TGCGCCAGCAGCTGGACAGGGGGTTTAGGAGAGACCCAGTACTTC. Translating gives CASSWTGGLGETQYF.

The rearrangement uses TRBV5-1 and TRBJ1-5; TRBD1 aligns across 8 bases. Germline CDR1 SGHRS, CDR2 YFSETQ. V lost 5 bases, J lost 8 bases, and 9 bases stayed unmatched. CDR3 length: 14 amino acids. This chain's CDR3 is CASSLSGGLEPQHF. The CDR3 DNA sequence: TGCGCCAGCAGTTTATCAGGGGGCCTAGAGCCCCAGCATTTT.